Listed below are T cell receptor beta chains from one sample, sequenced in a study of cytomegalovirus exposure and HLA in healthy donors. The assay was immunoSEQ multiplex PCR, and TCRdb's table has in-frame clones only and misses some. The repertoire has fewer than 60,000 clones, 93% of them found once; the top ten carry approximately 1.7%. What was sequenced was PBMCs. Source of these receptors: a woman aged 18-29 years in good health and CMV-seropositive. CDR3s include the opening cysteine and the closing phenylalanine or tryptophan. D genes are given only for firm matches. Only some rows state a clone size, as once, few, many or a class for expanded clones.

j_gene: TRBJ2-7; abundance: NA; v_gene: TRBV7-2; d_gene: TRBD1; CDR3aa: CASSLKAGRTGAYEQYF; CDR3nt: TGTGCCAGCAGCTTAAAGGCGGGCAGGACAGGGGCCTACGAGCAGTACTTC
j_gene: TRBJ1-1; abundance: NA; v_gene: TRBV5-4; d_gene: NA; CDR3aa: CASRTVNTEAFF; CDR3nt: TGTGCCAGCAGAACAGTAAACACTGAAGCTTTCTTT
j_gene: TRBJ2-7; abundance: NA; v_gene: TRBV5-6; d_gene: NA; CDR3aa: CASSLVGAEQYF; CDR3nt: TGTGCCAGCAGCTTGGTAGGGGCCGAGCAGTACTTC
j_gene: TRBJ2-2; abundance: NA; v_gene: TRBV28; d_gene: NA; CDR3aa: CASSYGNTGELFF; CDR3nt: TGTGCCAGCAGTTACGGGAACACCGGGGAGCTGTTTTTT
j_gene: TRBJ1-1; abundance: NA; v_gene: TRBV16; d_gene: NA; CDR3aa: CASSLLGPGSTEAFF; CDR3nt: TGTGCCAGCAGCCTATTAGGACCGGGAAGCACTGAAGCTTTCTTT
j_gene: TRBJ1-1; abundance: NA; v_gene: TRBV27; d_gene: NA; CDR3aa: CASSPHRARGGNTEAFF; CDR3nt: TGTGCCAGCAGTCCCCACAGGGCCCGGGGGGGGAACACTGAAGCTTTCTTT
j_gene: TRBJ2-3; abundance: once; v_gene: TRBV29-1; d_gene: TRBD2; CDR3aa: CSVEQPMEAGPSTDTQYF; CDR3nt: TGCAGCGTTGAACAACCAATGGAAGCGGGGCCTAGCACAGATACGCAGTATTTT
j_gene: TRBJ1-1; abundance: NA; v_gene: TRBV7-9; d_gene: TRBD1; CDR3aa: CASSSTGGDTEAFF; CDR3nt: TGTGCCAGCAGTTCTACAGGGGGTGATACTGAAGCTTTCTTT
j_gene: TRBJ2-7; abundance: once; v_gene: TRBV27; d_gene: TRBD2; CDR3aa: CASSGGGGYEQYF; CDR3nt: TGTGCTTCCAGTGGCGGGGGTGGCTACGAGCAGTACTTC
j_gene: TRBJ2-7; abundance: NA; v_gene: TRBV19; d_gene: NA; CDR3aa: CASSSQVSYEQYF; CDR3nt: TGTGCCAGTAGTAGCCAGGTGTCCTACGAGCAGTACTTC
j_gene: TRBJ1-2; abundance: NA; v_gene: TRBV5-4; d_gene: TRBD1; CDR3aa: CASSLALTGYGYTF; CDR3nt: TGTGCCAGCAGCTTGGCCCTGACAGGGTATGGCTACACCTTC
j_gene: TRBJ1-6; abundance: NA; v_gene: TRBV27; d_gene: NA; CDR3aa: CASSFWDGRGAPLHF; CDR3nt: TGTGCCAGCAGTTTCTGGGACGGTCGGGGGGCACCCCTCCACTTT
j_gene: TRBJ2-3; abundance: NA; v_gene: TRBV6-4; d_gene: NA; CDR3aa: CASSDSGTIDTQYF; CDR3nt: TGTGCCAGCAGTGACTCAGGGACAATAGATACGCAGTATTTT
j_gene: TRBJ2-7; abundance: NA; v_gene: TRBV7-9; d_gene: NA; CDR3aa: CASSSGSGAYEQYF; CDR3nt: TGTGCCAGCAGCTCGGGTTCCGGGGCCTACGAGCAGTACTTC
j_gene: TRBJ1-2; abundance: NA; v_gene: TRBV5-1; d_gene: NA; CDR3aa: CASSLIPGSGYGYTF; CDR3nt: TGCGCCAGCAGCTTGATCCCAGGGTCGGGCTATGGCTACACCTTC
j_gene: TRBJ1-3; abundance: NA; v_gene: TRBV10-1; d_gene: TRBD1; CDR3aa: CASRMTGGGHTIYF; CDR3nt: TGCGCCAGCAGGATGACAGGGGGCGGTCACACCATATATTTT
j_gene: TRBJ1-6; abundance: NA; v_gene: TRBV14; d_gene: NA; CDR3aa: CASSHRDINNSPLHF; CDR3nt: TGTGCCAGCAGCCACCGGGACATTAATAATTCACCCCTCCACTTT
j_gene: TRBJ2-1; abundance: NA; v_gene: TRBV4-1; d_gene: TRBD1; CDR3aa: CASSQLRGHEQFF; CDR3nt: TGCGCCAGCAGCCAGTTAAGGGGGCATGAGCAGTTCTTC
j_gene: TRBJ1-2; abundance: NA; v_gene: TRBV4-1; d_gene: NA; CDR3aa: CASSQDSDYGYTF; CDR3nt: TGCGCCAGCAGCCAAGATAGTGACTATGGCTACACCTTC
j_gene: TRBJ1-3; abundance: NA; v_gene: TRBV7-8; d_gene: NA; CDR3aa: CASSLGPRKNTIYF; CDR3nt: TGTGCCAGCAGCTTAGGGCCGAGGAAGAACACCATATATTTT
j_gene: TRBJ1-5; abundance: NA; v_gene: TRBV29-1; d_gene: NA; CDR3aa: CSLEVSEDQPQHF; CDR3nt: TGCAGCCTTGAAGTGTCAGAGGATCAGCCCCAGCATTTT
j_gene: TRBJ1-1; abundance: NA; v_gene: TRBV6-6; d_gene: NA; CDR3aa: CASSYSGRNTEAFF; CDR3nt: TGTGCCAGCAGTTACTCGGGGAGGAACACTGAAGCTTTCTTT
j_gene: TRBJ1-3; abundance: NA; v_gene: TRBV10-1; d_gene: TRBD1; CDR3aa: CASSETGAGNTIYF; CDR3nt: TGCGCCAGCAGTGAAACAGGGGCTGGAAACACCATATATTTT
j_gene: TRBJ1-6; abundance: NA; v_gene: TRBV6-6; d_gene: TRBD1; CDR3aa: CASRGQGNDSPLHF; CDR3nt: TGTGCCAGCAGGGGACAGGGGAACGACTCACCCCTCCACTTT
j_gene: TRBJ1-2; abundance: NA; v_gene: TRBV14; d_gene: NA; CDR3aa: CASSRTTINRVGYTF; CDR3nt: TGTGCCAGCAGCCGAACAACTATAAACAGGGTTGGCTACACCTTC
j_gene: TRBJ1-5; abundance: NA; v_gene: TRBV6-4; d_gene: TRBD1; CDR3aa: CASSVTGDQPQHF; CDR3nt: TGTGCCAGCAGTGTTACAGGGGATCAGCCCCAGCATTTT
j_gene: TRBJ1-1; abundance: NA; v_gene: TRBV4-3; d_gene: TRBD1; CDR3aa: CASSLENSGGRSVNTEAFF; CDR3nt: TGCGCCAGCAGCCTCGAGAACTCAGGGGGCAGGAGCGTGAACACTGAAGCTTTCTTT
j_gene: TRBJ2-1; abundance: NA; v_gene: TRBV5-6; d_gene: TRBD1; CDR3aa: CASSLLGTESYNEQFF; CDR3nt: TGTGCCAGCAGCTTGTTAGGGACAGAAAGTTACAATGAGCAGTTCTTC
j_gene: TRBJ1-2; abundance: NA; v_gene: TRBV29-1; d_gene: NA; CDR3aa: CSVKILPGVYGYTF; CDR3nt: TGCAGCGTTAAAATTCTTCCCGGAGTCTATGGCTACACCTTC
j_gene: TRBJ2-3; abundance: NA; v_gene: TRBV7-8; d_gene: NA; CDR3aa: CASSPRTTVSTDTQYF; CDR3nt: TGTGCCAGCAGCCCACGGACTACCGTGTCTACAGATACGCAGTATTTT
j_gene: TRBJ2-1; abundance: NA; v_gene: TRBV6-6; d_gene: TRBD2; CDR3aa: CASSHETGLVYNEQFF; CDR3nt: TGTGCCAGCAGCCACGAGACGGGACTAGTGTACAATGAGCAGTTCTTC
j_gene: TRBJ2-1; abundance: NA; v_gene: TRBV7-9; d_gene: TRBD2; CDR3aa: CASIPTGTSGHEQFF; CDR3nt: TGTGCCAGCATCCCGACCGGGACTAGCGGTCATGAGCAGTTCTTC
j_gene: TRBJ2-7; abundance: NA; v_gene: TRBV11-2; d_gene: TRBD2; CDR3aa: CASSLDRGGREYF; CDR3nt: TGTGCCAGCAGCTTAGATCGCGGGGGAAGGGAGTACTTC
j_gene: TRBJ1-3; abundance: NA; v_gene: TRBV28; d_gene: TRBD1; CDR3aa: CASSSGQVRSGNTIYF; CDR3nt: TGTGCCAGCAGTTCGGGACAGGTTCGCTCTGGAAACACCATATATTTT
j_gene: TRBJ1-2; abundance: NA; v_gene: TRBV10-2; d_gene: NA; CDR3aa: CASSDIPIEQANYGYTF; CDR3nt: TGCGCCAGCAGTGACATTCCGATTGAGCAAGCTAACTATGGCTACACCTTC
j_gene: TRBJ1-5; abundance: NA; v_gene: TRBV19; d_gene: NA; CDR3aa: CASYPKPGTLYSNQPQHF; CDR3nt: TGTGCCAGTTACCCGAAACCGGGAACACTTTATAGCAATCAGCCCCAGCATTTT
j_gene: TRBJ1-1; abundance: NA; v_gene: TRBV5-6; d_gene: NA; CDR3aa: CASSLRGARKTEAFF; CDR3nt: TGTGCCAGCAGCTTGCGGGGGGCGCGGAAGACTGAAGCTTTCTTT
j_gene: TRBJ2-1; abundance: NA; v_gene: TRBV2; d_gene: TRBD2; CDR3aa: CASSDAGGYNEQFF; CDR3nt: TGTGCCAGCAGTGATGCGGGGGGGTACAATGAGCAGTTCTTC
j_gene: TRBJ1-1; abundance: NA; v_gene: TRBV6-1; d_gene: NA; CDR3aa: CASSEFPGWTEAFF; CDR3nt: TGTGCCAGCAGTGAATTCCCGGGGTGGACTGAAGCTTTCTTT
j_gene: TRBJ2-5; abundance: NA; v_gene: TRBV29-1; d_gene: TRBD2; CDR3aa: CSVEGGTSGGHQETQYF; CDR3nt: TGCAGCGTTGAAGGTGGGACTAGCGGGGGCCACCAAGAGACCCAGTACTTC
j_gene: TRBJ2-2; abundance: NA; v_gene: TRBV2; d_gene: TRBD2; CDR3aa: CASSDSAGGVTGELFF; CDR3nt: TGTGCCAGCAGTGATTCAGCGGGGGGCGTCACCGGGGAGCTGTTTTTT
j_gene: TRBJ1-2; abundance: NA; v_gene: TRBV10-2; d_gene: TRBD1; CDR3aa: CASSFTGVEGYTF; CDR3nt: TGCGCCAGCAGTTTCACAGGGGTGGAGGGCTACACCTTC
j_gene: TRBJ2-3; abundance: NA; v_gene: TRBV11-2; d_gene: TRBD2; CDR3aa: CASSLDPSGGADTQYF; CDR3nt: TGTGCCAGCAGCTTAGACCCTAGCGGGGGCGCAGATACGCAGTATTTT
j_gene: TRBJ2-5; abundance: NA; v_gene: TRBV4-1; d_gene: TRBD2; CDR3aa: CASSQGSPAGRQETQYF; CDR3nt: TGCGCCAGCAGCCAAGGTTCCCCAGCGGGGCGACAAGAGACCCAGTACTTC
j_gene: TRBJ1-1; abundance: NA; v_gene: TRBV30; d_gene: NA; CDR3aa: CAWMGANAEAFF; CDR3nt: TGTGCCTGGATGGGGGCCAACGCTGAAGCTTTCTTT
j_gene: TRBJ2-3; abundance: NA; v_gene: TRBV4-1; d_gene: TRBD2; CDR3aa: CASAHTLSGGDPSDTQYF; CDR3nt: TGCGCCAGCGCACACACTTTAAGCGGGGGGGATCCCTCAGATACGCAGTATTTT
j_gene: TRBJ2-5; abundance: NA; v_gene: TRBV29-1; d_gene: NA; CDR3aa: CSVEWGGETQYF; CDR3nt: TGCAGCGTTGAATGGGGCGGAGAGACCCAGTACTTC
j_gene: TRBJ2-5; abundance: NA; v_gene: TRBV19; d_gene: NA; CDR3aa: CASSLGETQYF; CDR3nt: TGTGCCAGTAGCCTCGGAGAGACCCAGTACTTC
j_gene: TRBJ1-1; abundance: NA; v_gene: TRBV18; d_gene: NA; CDR3aa: CASSLGLATNTEAFF; CDR3nt: TGTGCCAGCTCCCTGGGCTTGGCCACGAACACTGAAGCTTTCTTT
j_gene: TRBJ1-6; abundance: few; v_gene: TRBV9; d_gene: TRBD1; CDR3aa: CASSVDRGHGGSPLHF; CDR3nt: TGTGCCAGCAGCGTGGATAGGGGGCACGGCGGGTCACCCCTCCACTTT
j_gene: TRBJ2-5; abundance: NA; v_gene: TRBV4-1; d_gene: TRBD1; CDR3aa: CASSQTGGPPQETQYF; CDR3nt: TGCGCCAGCAGCCAAACAGGGGGCCCACCCCAAGAGACCCAGTACTTC
j_gene: TRBJ2-5; abundance: NA; v_gene: TRBV6-6; d_gene: NA; CDR3aa: CASRQPGYQETQYF; CDR3nt: TGTGCCAGCAGGCAGCCGGGGTACCAAGAGACCCAGTACTTC
j_gene: TRBJ1-3; abundance: NA; v_gene: TRBV11-2; d_gene: TRBD1; CDR3aa: CASSRNVPTGPGNTIYF; CDR3nt: TGTGCCAGCAGCCGAAACGTTCCGACAGGGCCCGGAAACACCATATATTTT